A selection of T cell receptor beta chains follows, all from one sample in a study of blood T cell repertoires in COVID-19. This table comes from immunoSEQ multiplex PCR, and its TCRdb copy is limited to in-frame clones, with some not included. The sample lists 350,000 to 550,000 clones, roughly 85% occurring once. What was sequenced was PBMCs or T cells enriched from blood (not recorded which). The origin of the receptors is a woman aged 18-35 years with acute COVID-19. CDR3s include the opening cysteine and the closing phenylalanine or tryptophan. A D gene is named only where the DNA matches it firmly. Only part of the rows carry a size: once, few, many, or a class if the clone is expanded.

d_gene | abundance | j_gene | v_gene | CDR3nt | CDR3aa
. | . | TRBJ1-2 | TRBV5-1 | TGCGCCAGCAGCTTGGCCAACGACGGACGTACGGGAATAACCGATGGCTACACCTTC | CASSLANDGRTGITDGYTF
. | . | TRBJ1-1 | TRBV5-4 | TGTGCCAGCAGCTTAAATCAGAACACTGAAGCTTTCTTT | CASSLNQNTEAFF
. | . | TRBJ2-5 | TRBV9 | TGTGCCAGCAGCGCAGGGATCCAAGAGACCCAGTACTTC | CASSAGIQETQYF
TRBD1 | . | TRBJ2-2 | TRBV7-9 | TGTGCCAGCAGCTTAGCGCGGACAGGGAGCGACACCGGGGAGCTGTTTTTT | CASSLARTGSDTGELFF
. | . | TRBJ1-4 | TRBV5-5 | TGTGCCAGCAGCCAGAAAAGGGGAACTAATGAAAAACTGTTTTTT | CASSQKRGTNEKLFF
. | . | TRBJ1-1 | TRBV2 | TGTGCCAGCAGTGATGGCGGGGGGCCCACTGAAGCTTTCTTT | CASSDGGGPTEAFF
. | . | TRBJ1-5 | TRBV19 | TGTGCCAGTAGTATAGATCTGACTGGCAATCAGCCCCAGCATTTT | CASSIDLTGNQPQHF
. | few | TRBJ1-5 | TRBV5-8 | TGTGCCAGCAGCTCCCTTGGAGGGATGTATAGCAATCAGCCCCAGCATTTT | CASSSLGGMYSNQPQHF
. | . | TRBJ1-5 | TRBV2 | TGTGCCAGCGCTGAGGGTATCAATCAGCCCCAGCATTTT | CASAEGINQPQHF
TRBD2 | . | TRBJ2-2 | TRBV5-1 | TGCGCCACCTCCGGCGGGGGCACCGGGGAGCTGTTTTTT | CATSGGGTGELFF
TRBD2 | . | TRBJ2-2 | TRBV5-1 | TGCGCCAGCAGCTCGTCCGGGACTAGCGGAAACACCGGGGAGCTGTTTTTT | CASSSSGTSGNTGELFF
TRBD2 | . | TRBJ2-1 | TRBV9 | TGTGCCAGCAGCGGACTAGCGGTCTACAATGAGCAGTTCTTC | CASSGLAVYNEQFF
TRBD1 | . | TRBJ1-4 | TRBV19 | TGTGCCAGTAGTTTCAGACAGGGGGCGCCGGTTACTAATGAAAAACTGTTTTTT | CASSFRQGAPVTNEKLFF
TRBD1 | . | TRBJ2-7 | TRBV5-1 | TGCGCCAGCAGCCCGGACAGGCAGGGATCTCACCGTACCTTC | CASSPDRQGSHRTF
. | . | TRBJ2-1 | TRBV11-3 | TGTGCCAGCAGTTCTCAGGGTTACAATGAGCAGTTCTTC | CASSSQGYNEQFF
. | . | TRBJ2-4 | TRBV27 | TGTGCCAGCAGTTTAAGTAGAGGGGGAGAGACCAAAAACATTCAGTACTTC | CASSLSRGGETKNIQYF
. | . | TRBJ1-1 | TRBV9 | TGTGCCAGCAGCGTAGATGCGGTAATGAACACTGAAGCTTTCTTT | CASSVDAVMNTEAFF
. | . | TRBJ1-5 | TRBV6-5 | TGTGCCAGCAAAGACTTTAGCAATCAGCCCCAGCATTTT | CASKDFSNQPQHF
TRBD2 | . | TRBJ2-7 | TRBV10-3 | TGTGCCATCAGTGACACTAGCGGGGGGCACGAGCAGTACTTC | CAISDTSGGHEQYF
TRBD2 | . | TRBJ2-3 | TRBV9 | TGTGCCAGCAGCCCCCCGGGCCGGGAGGGCACAGATACGCAGTATTTT | CASSPPGREGTDTQYF
. | . | TRBJ2-7 | TRBV5-4 | TGTGCCAGCAGCAGACCCCGGGAGCCCTTTGAGCAGTACTTC | CASSRPREPFEQYF
TRBD1 | . | TRBJ1-1 | TRBV7-9 | TGTGCCAGCAGCTTTGGGACAGGGGCGAAGAGCACTGAAGCTTTCTTT | CASSFGTGAKSTEAFF
. | . | TRBJ1-1 | TRBV5-1 | TGCGCCAGCAGCCCTTCTCAGTTGAACACTGAAGCTTTCTTT | CASSPSQLNTEAFF
TRBD2 | . | TRBJ2-7 | TRBV7-9 | TGTGCCAGCAGCTCGATCTTAGCGGGAGCGCCACTCTACGAGCAGTACTTC | CASSSILAGAPLYEQYF
. | . | TRBJ2-2 | TRBV7-6 | TGTGCCAGCAGCAGAAGAGGACTTCCCACCGACACCGGGGAGCTGTTTTTT | CASSRRGLPTDTGELFF
TRBD1 | . | TRBJ1-2 | TRBV27 | TGTGCCAGCAGTTTTGACAGGGCATTAAACTATGGCTACACCTTC | CASSFDRALNYGYTF
. | . | TRBJ1-1 | TRBV6-5 | TGTGCCAGCAGTTCAGGGACAAGTGAAGCTTTCTTT | CASSSGTSEAFF
. | once | TRBJ1-2 | TRBV7-9 | TGTGCCAGCAGCACCAATAGCGGGCAGGGAGTTAGCTATGGCTACACCTTC | CASSTNSGQGVSYGYTF
. | . | TRBJ1-3 | TRBV7-8 | TGTGCCAGCAGCTTCTCAGGGGCCTTCTCTGGAAACACCATATATTTT | CASSFSGAFSGNTIYF
. | . | TRBJ2-5 | TRBV5-4 | TGTGCCAGCGGCGACAACCAAGAGACCCAGTACTTC | CASGDNQETQYF
. | . | TRBJ2-7 | TRBV11-2 | TGTGCCAGCAGCCCCCCCGTGGGAGTCTACGAGCAGTACTTC | CASSPPVGVYEQYF
TRBD1 | . | TRBJ2-1 | TRBV6-5 | TGTGCCAGCAGGGACAGGGGGAATAATGAGCAGTTCTTC | CASRDRGNNEQFF
. | . | TRBJ1-2 | TRBV11-2 | TGTGCCAGCAGTACGACTAGAGGTGGCTACACCTTC | CASSTTRGGYTF
. | . | TRBJ1-1 | TRBV3-1/TRBV3-2 | TGTGCCAGCAGCCAAGATCGGGTCCGCACCGGGAACACTGAAGCTTTCTTT | CASSQDRVRTGNTEAFF
. | few | TRBJ1-5 | TRBV19 | TGTGCCAGTAGCGGGACTGGGGACGGGCAGCCCCAGCATTTT | CASSGTGDGQPQHF
. | . | TRBJ1-2 | TRBV6-2/TRBV6-3 | TGTGCCAGCAGTACCCCGACAGCGATCTATGGCTACACCTTC | CASSTPTAIYGYTF
. | . | TRBJ2-7 | TRBV21-1 | TGTGCCAGCAGCAAAGAGTGCAGAAATATTTGTTTCTACGAGCAGTACTTC | CASSKECRNICFYEQYF
TRBD1 | once | TRBJ2-7 | TRBV11-2 | TGTGCCAGCAGCTTAGGGACAGGGGGGCGCGAGCAGTACTTC | CASSLGTGGREQYF
TRBD2 | . | TRBJ2-6 | TRBV11-2 | TGTGCCAGCAGATTCCGTAGCGGGACTGGGGCCAACGTCCTGACTTTC | CASRFRSGTGANVLTF
. | . | TRBJ2-7 | TRBV29-1 | TGCAGCGTTGTGGGGCCCTACGAGCAGTACTTC | CSVVGPYEQYF
. | . | TRBJ1-1 | TRBV29-1 | TGCAGCGTTAACACCGTGAACATGAACACTGAAGCTTTCTTT | CSVNTVNMNTEAFF
. | . | TRBJ1-2 | TRBV29-1 | TGCAGCTCCAGCAGTACAGATGGCTATGGCTACACCTTC | CSSSSTDGYGYTF
. | . | TRBJ2-5 | TRBV5-4 | TGTGCCAGCAGCTTGGACGGGACACCCCAACAAGAGACCCAGTACTTC | CASSLDGTPQQETQYF
. | . | TRBJ2-5 | TRBV19 | TGTGCCAGTAGTATAATAGGAGGTCCAGGAACCCAGTACTTC | CASSIIGGPGTQYF
TRBD1 | once | TRBJ1-1 | TRBV7-2 | TGTGCCAGTACCCCTTGGGACAGGGCGAAAGCTTTCTTT | CASTPWDRAKAFF
TRBD1 | . | TRBJ2-1 | TRBV19 | TGTGCCAGTAGTATTGGCTTCCAGGGGGCTTCGAGTGAGCAGTTCTTC | CASSIGFQGASSEQFF
. | . | TRBJ1-4 | TRBV3-1/TRBV3-2 | TGTGCCAGCAGCCAAGGGGCGCGCGAAAAACTGTTTTTT | CASSQGAREKLFF
. | . | TRBJ1-3 | TRBV7-8 | TGTGCCAGCAGCTCTCCCGTCGGAAACACCATATATTTT | CASSSPVGNTIYF